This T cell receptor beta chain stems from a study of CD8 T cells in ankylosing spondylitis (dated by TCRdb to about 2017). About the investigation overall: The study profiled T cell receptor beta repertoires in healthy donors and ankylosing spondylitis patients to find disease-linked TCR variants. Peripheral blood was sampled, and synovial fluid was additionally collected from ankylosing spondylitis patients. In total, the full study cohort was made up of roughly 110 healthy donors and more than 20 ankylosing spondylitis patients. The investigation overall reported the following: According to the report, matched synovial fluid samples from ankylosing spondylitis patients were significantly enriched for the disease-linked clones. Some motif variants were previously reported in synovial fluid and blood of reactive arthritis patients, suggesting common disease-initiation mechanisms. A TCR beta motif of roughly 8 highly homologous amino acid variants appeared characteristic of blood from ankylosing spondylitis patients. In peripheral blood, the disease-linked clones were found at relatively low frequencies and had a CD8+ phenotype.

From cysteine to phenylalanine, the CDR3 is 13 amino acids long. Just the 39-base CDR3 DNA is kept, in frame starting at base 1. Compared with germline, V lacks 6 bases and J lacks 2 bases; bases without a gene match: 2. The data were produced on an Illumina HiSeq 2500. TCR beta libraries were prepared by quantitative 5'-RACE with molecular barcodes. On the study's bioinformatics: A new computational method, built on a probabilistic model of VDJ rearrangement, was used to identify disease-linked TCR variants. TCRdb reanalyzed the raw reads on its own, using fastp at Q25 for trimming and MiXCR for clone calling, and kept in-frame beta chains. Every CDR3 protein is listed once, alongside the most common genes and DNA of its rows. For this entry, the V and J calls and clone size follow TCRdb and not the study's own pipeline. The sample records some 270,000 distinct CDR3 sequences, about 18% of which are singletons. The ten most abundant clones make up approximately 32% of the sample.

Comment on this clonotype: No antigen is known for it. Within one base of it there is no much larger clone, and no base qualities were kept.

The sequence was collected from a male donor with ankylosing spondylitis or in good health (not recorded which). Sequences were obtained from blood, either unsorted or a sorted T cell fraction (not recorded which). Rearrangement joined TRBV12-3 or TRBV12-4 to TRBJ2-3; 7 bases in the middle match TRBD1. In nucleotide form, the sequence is TGTGCCAGCAGGGGGACAGTCACAGATACGCAGTATTTT. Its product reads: CASRGTVTDTQYF.